The present T cell receptor beta chain was sequenced within a study of shared clonotypes between healthy human individuals. The data were produced by immunoSEQ multiplex PCR, yet TCRdb's version contains in-frame clones alone and is incomplete. The sample has 800,000 to 1,200,000 clones; approximately 80% are singletons. V shed 3 bases, J shed 5 bases, and the junction held 7 bases outside the gene matches. Germline values: CDR1 SGHDN, CDR2 FVKESK. CDR3 length: 15 residues. J is TRBJ2-5 and V is TRBV14; 9 bases line up with TRBD2. The sequenced sample was memory CD4+ T cells from PBMCs. The subset here: CD45RA-negative fraction. The clonotype originates from a man younger than 30 in good health. Some clones in this sample may be carry-over from other donors' samples. The CDR3 coding sequence is TGTGCCAGCAGCCACGTTGCGGGAGGGCGGGAGACCCAGTACTTC. Translating gives CASSHVAGGRETQYF.